This TCR beta chain came from a study of T cells after posttransplantation cyclophosphamide. The sample holds one count of this clone. Its specificity is not known. Germline CDR1 is SGHDT and CDR2 is YYEEEE. Trimming took 0 bases from V and 6 from J, leaving 12 bases between them. The length of the CDR3 is 14 residues. Study observations and caveats: Skin or GI-infiltrating T cells shared few TRB sequences with blood. Donor CD8+ memory clones often dominated recipient blood repertoires at later times. Recipient CMV seropositivity and CMV reactivation strongly tracked TRB clonality.

Generated by immunoSEQ multiplex PCR, the TCRdb table keeps only in-frame clones and is missing some. The table has under 15,000 clones, roughly four fifths seen once. Sequencing was performed on memory CD4+ T cells sorted from PBMCs. This chain links TRBV5-6 with TRBJ1-2; no clear D. The source of this sequence is a man aged 50 to 60 in good health, CMV-negative, and a related stem cell transplant donor. The CDR3 loop is CASSLGRELDGYTF. DNA of the CDR3: TGTGCCAGCAGCTTGGGGCGGGAGTTGGATGGCTACACCTTC.